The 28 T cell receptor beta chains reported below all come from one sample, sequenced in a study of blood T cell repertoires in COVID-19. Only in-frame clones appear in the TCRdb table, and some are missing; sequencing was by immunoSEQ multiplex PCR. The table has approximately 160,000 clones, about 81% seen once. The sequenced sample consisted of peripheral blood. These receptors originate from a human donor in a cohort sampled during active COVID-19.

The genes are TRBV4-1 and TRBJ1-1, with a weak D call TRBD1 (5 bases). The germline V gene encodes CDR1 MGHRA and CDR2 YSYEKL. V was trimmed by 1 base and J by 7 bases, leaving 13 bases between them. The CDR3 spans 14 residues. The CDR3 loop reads CASSQGVQAIEAFF. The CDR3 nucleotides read TGCGCCAGCAGCCAAGGGGTACAGGCTATTGAAGCTTTCTTT.

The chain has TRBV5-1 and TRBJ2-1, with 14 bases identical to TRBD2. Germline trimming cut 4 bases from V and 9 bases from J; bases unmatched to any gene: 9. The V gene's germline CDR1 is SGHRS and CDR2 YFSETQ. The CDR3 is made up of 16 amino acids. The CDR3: CASSIGLAGGLGEQFF. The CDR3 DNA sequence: TGCGCCAGCAGCATTGGACTAGCGGGGGGACTAGGTGAGCAGTTCTTC. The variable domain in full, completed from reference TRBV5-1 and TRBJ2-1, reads KAGVTQTPRYLIKTRGQQVTLSCSPISGHRSVSWYQQTPGQGLQFLFEYFSETQRNKGNFPGRFSGRQFSNSRSEMNVSTLELGDSALYLCASSIGLAGGLGEQFFGPGTRLTVL.

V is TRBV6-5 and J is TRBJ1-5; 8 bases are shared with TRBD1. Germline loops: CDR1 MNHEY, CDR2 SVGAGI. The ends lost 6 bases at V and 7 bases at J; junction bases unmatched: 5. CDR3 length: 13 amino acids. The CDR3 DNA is TGTGCCAGCAGGGACAGGGTTCCACAGCCCCAGCATTTT. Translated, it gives CASRDRVPQPQHF.

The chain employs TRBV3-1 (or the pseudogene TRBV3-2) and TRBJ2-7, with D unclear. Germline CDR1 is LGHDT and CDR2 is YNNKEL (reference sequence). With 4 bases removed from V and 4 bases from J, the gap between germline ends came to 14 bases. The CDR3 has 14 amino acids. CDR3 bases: TGTGCCAGCAGCCTTAGCCTTACCCCATACGAGCAGTACTTC. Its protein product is CASSLSLTPYEQYF.

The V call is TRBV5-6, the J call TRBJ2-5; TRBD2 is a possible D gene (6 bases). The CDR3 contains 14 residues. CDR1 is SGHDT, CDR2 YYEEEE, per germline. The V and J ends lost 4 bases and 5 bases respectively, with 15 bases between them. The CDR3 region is CASSLAEEGETQYF. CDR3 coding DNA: TGTGCCAGCAGCCTTGCGGAGGAGGGGGAGACCCAGTACTTC.

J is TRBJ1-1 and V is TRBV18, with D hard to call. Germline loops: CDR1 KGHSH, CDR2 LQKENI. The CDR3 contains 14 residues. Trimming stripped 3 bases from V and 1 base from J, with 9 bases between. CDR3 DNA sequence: TGTGCCAGCTCACCTTACTCCTCGAACACTGAAGCTTTCTTT. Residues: CASSPYSSNTEAFF. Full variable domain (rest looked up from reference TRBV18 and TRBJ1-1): NAGVMQNPRHLVRRRGQEARLRCSPMKGHSHVYWYRQLPEEGLKFMVYLQKENIIDESGMPKERFSAEFPKEGPSILRIQQVVRGDSAAYFCASSPYSSNTEAFFGQGTRLTVV.

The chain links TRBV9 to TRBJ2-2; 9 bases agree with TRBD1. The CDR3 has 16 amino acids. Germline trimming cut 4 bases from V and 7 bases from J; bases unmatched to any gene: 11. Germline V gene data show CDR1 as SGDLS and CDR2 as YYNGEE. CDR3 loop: CASSPPGQGYSGELFF. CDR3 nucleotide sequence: TGTGCCAGCAGCCCCCCGGGACAGGGTTATAGCGGGGAGCTGTTTTTT.

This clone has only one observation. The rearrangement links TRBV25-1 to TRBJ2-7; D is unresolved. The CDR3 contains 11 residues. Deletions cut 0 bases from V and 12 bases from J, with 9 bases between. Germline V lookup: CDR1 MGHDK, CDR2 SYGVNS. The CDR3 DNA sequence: TGTGCCAGCAGTGAATACGGTATGCGGTACTTC. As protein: CASSEYGMRYF.

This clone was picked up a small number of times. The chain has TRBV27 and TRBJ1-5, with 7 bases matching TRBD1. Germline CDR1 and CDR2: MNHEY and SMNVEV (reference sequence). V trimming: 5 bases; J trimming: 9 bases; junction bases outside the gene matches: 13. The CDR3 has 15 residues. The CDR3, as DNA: TGTGCCAGCAGTCCCGACGACAGGGAAATAGGGCCCCAGCATTTT. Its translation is CASSPDDREIGPQHF.

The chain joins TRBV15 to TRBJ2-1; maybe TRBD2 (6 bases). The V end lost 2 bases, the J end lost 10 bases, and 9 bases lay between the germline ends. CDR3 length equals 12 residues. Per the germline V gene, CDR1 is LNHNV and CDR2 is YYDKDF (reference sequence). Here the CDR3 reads CATSRREREQFF. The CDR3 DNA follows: TGTGCCACCAGCAGACGGGAGAGGGAGCAGTTCTTC.

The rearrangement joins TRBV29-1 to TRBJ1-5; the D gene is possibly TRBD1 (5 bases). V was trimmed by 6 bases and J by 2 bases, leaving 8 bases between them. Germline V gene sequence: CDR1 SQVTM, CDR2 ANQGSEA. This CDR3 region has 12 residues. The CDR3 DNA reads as TGCAGCGTGCTAGGGGGCAATCAGCCCCAGCATTTT. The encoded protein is CSVLGGNQPQHF.

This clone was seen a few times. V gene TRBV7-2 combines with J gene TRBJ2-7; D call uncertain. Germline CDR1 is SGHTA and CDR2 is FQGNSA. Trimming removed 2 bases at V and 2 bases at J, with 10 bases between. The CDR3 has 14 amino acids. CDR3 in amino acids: CASSLTSRTYEQYF. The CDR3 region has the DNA TGTGCCAGCAGCTTAACTTCTCGAACCTACGAGCAGTACTTC.

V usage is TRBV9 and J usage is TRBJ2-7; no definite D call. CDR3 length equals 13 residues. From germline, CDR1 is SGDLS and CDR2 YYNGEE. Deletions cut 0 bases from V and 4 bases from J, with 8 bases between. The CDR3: CASSVEPKYEQYF. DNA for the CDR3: TGTGCCAGCAGCGTAGAGCCAAAGTACGAGCAGTACTTC.

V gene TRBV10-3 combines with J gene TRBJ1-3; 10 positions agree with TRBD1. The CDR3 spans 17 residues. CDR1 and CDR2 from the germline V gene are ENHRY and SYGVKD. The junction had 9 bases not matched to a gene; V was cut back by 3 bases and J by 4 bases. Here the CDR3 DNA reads TGTGCCATCAGTGAACAACGTCGACAGGGGGCCGGAAACACCATATATTTT. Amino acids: CAISEQRRQGAGNTIYF.

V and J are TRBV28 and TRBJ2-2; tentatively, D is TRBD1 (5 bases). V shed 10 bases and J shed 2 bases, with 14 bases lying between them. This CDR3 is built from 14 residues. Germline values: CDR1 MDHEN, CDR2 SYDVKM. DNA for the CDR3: TGTGCCAACTCTGGACACCTTAACACCGGGGAGCTGTTTTTT. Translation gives CANSGHLNTGELFF.

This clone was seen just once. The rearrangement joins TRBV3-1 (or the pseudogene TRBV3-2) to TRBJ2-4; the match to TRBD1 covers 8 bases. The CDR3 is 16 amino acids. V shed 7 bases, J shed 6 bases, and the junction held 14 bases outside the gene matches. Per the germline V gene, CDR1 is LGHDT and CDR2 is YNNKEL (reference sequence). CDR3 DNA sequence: TGTGCCAGCACCCCAGGACAGGGTGGATCTGGAAACATTCAGTACTTC. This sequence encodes CASTPGQGGSGNIQYF.

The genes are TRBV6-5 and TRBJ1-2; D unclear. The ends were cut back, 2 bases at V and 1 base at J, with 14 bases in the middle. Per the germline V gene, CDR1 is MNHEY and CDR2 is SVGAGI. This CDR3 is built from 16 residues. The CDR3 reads CASSYASGLLNYGYTF. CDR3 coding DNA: TGTGCCAGCAGTTACGCCTCGGGATTGCTTAACTATGGCTACACCTTC.

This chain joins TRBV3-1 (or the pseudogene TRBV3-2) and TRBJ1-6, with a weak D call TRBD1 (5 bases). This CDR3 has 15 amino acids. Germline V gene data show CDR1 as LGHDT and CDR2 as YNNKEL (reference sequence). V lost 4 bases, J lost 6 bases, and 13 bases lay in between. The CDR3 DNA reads TGTGCCAGCAGCCCCCAGGGTGGGTCTAATTCACCCCTCCACTTT. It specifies CASSPQGGSNSPLHF.

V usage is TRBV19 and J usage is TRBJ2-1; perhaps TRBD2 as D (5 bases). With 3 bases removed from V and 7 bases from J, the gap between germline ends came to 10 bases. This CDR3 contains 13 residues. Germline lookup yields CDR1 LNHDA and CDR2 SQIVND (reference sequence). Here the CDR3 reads CASSISPGNEQFF. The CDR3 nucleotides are TGTGCCAGTAGTATCAGCCCGGGGAATGAGCAGTTCTTC.

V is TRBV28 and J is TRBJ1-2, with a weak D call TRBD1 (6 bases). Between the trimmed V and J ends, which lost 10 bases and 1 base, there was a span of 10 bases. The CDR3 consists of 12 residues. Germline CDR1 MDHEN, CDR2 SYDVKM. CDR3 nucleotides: TGTGCCACACAGGGCATTAACTATGGCTACACCTTC. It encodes CATQGINYGYTF.

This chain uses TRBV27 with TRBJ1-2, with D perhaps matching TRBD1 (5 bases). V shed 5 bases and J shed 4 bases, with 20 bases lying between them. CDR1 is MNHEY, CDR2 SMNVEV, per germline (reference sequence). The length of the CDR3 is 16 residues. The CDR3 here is CASSLEGGAYVYGYTF. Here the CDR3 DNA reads TGTGCCAGCAGTCTCGAAGGAGGGGCGTACGTCTATGGCTACACCTTC.

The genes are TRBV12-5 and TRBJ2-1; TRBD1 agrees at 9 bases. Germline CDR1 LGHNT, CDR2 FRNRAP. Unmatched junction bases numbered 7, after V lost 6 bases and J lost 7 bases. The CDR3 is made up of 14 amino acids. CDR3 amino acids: CASGLGQGSNEQFF. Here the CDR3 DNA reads TGTGCTAGTGGCCTCGGACAGGGGTCTAATGAGCAGTTCTTC.

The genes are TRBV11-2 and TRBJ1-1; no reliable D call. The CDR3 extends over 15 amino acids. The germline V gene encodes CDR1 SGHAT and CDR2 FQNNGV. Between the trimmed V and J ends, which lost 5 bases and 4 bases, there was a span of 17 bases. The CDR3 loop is CASSPTDTLGTEAFF. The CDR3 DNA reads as TGTGCCAGCAGCCCGACCGACACCCTGGGCACTGAAGCTTTCTTT.

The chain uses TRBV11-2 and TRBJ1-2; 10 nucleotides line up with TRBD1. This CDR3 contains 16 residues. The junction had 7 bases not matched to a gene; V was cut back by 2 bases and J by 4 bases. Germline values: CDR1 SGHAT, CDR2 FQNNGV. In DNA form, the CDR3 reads TGTGCCAGCAGCTTATCGACAGGGGGCGCTTCCTATGGCTACACCTTC. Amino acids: CASSLSTGGASYGYTF.

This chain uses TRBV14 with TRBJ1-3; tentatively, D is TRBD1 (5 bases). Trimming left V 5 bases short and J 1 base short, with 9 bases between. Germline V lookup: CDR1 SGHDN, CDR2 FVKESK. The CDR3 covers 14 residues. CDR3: CASSKTVSGNTIYF. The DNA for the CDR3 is TGTGCCAGCAGCAAGACAGTATCTGGAAACACCATATATTTT.

The CDR3 loop reads CASSSGDQPQHF. CDR3 DNA: TGTGCCAGCAGTTCCGGGGATCAGCCCCAGCATTTT. The chain couples TRBV12-3 or TRBV12-4 to TRBJ1-5; D uncertain. The CDR3 length is 12 residues. Trimming cost V 4 bases and J 5 bases, with 6 bases left between them.

The CDR3 sequence: CASSLPGQSTNEKLFF. CDR3 DNA: TGTGCCAGCAGTTTACCGGGACAGTCTACTAATGAAAAACTGTTTTTT. The chain employs TRBV28 and TRBJ1-4, with 7 bases fitting TRBD1. CDR3 length: 16 amino acids. V was pared by 2 bases and J by 2 bases, with 5 bases of the junction left unmatched. From germline, CDR1 is MDHEN and CDR2 SYDVKM.

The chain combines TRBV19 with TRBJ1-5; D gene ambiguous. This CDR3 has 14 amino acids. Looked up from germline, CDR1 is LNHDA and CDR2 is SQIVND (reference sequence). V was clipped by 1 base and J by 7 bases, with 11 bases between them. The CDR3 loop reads CASSIGGLRQPQHF. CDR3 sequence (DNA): TGTGCCAGTAGTATAGGAGGGTTAAGGCAGCCCCAGCATTTT.